These 29 T cell receptor beta chains originate from one sample sequenced in a study of cytomegalovirus exposure and HLA in healthy donors. It was with 60 Vbeta and 13 Jbeta primers that the PCR ran. Some clones are missing from TCRdb's copy, which holds only in-frame ones; the method was immunoSEQ multiplex PCR. Of about 98,000 clones listed, over 65% are singletons. Material for sequencing was PBMCs. The receptors come from a male donor in good health and CMV-seronegative.

V is TRBV6-5 and J is TRBJ1-1; weak D call: TRBD1 (5 bases). Germline V CDR1 and CDR2: MNHEY, SVGAGI. V lost 2 bases and J lost 3, with 7 bases in between. There are 13 residues in the CDR3. CDR3 in DNA: TGTGCCAGCAGTTACGGGGGGGACACTGAAGCTTTCTTT. This sequence encodes CASSYGGDTEAFF.

J is TRBJ2-7 and V is TRBV29-1; the match to TRBD2 covers 7 bases. The CDR3 sequence is 12 residues long. The germline V gene has CDR1 SQVTM and CDR2 ANQGSEA. Trimming at V came to 7 bases and at J to 5 bases, leaving 8 bases not matched to a gene. The CDR3 region has the DNA TGCAGCGCCCACTCTGGGGGGGACGAGCAGTACTTC. Its protein is CSAHSGGDEQYF.

The gene calls are TRBV30 and TRBJ2-5; TRBD2 agrees at 12 bases. Per germline, CDR1 GTSNPN and CDR2 SVGIG (reference sequence). The length of the CDR3 is 14 residues. Trimming at V came to 5 bases and at J to 5 bases, leaving 6 bases not matched to a gene. The CDR3 sequence: CAWRLAGAQETQYF. For the CDR3, the DNA is TGTGCCTGGCGACTAGCGGGAGCCCAGGAGACCCAGTACTTC.

The J gene is TRBJ2-5, the V gene TRBV5-1, with 7 bases fitting TRBD2. The CDR3 length is 14 residues. Germline V lookup: CDR1 SGHRS, CDR2 YFSETQ. V gave up 4 bases and J gave up 1 base; unmatched junction bases: 4. This CDR3 is CASSGGLLQETQYF. The DNA of the CDR3 is TGCGCCAGCAGCGGGGGACTACTCCAAGAGACCCAGTACTTC.

This chain joins TRBV7-6 and TRBJ2-2; the match to TRBD2 covers 10 bases. CDR1 and CDR2 (germline): SGHVS, FNYEAQ. The V segment lost 0 bases and the J segment 4 bases; nucleotides outside the gene matches: 5. The CDR3 extends over 17 amino acids. CDR3 coding DNA: TGTGCCAGCAGCTTAGCGATGGGACTAGCGTCCACCGGGGAGCTGTTTTTT. Translating it yields CASSLAMGLASTGELFF.

The chain carries TRBV28 and TRBJ2-7, with 7 bases identical to TRBD1. Germline loops: CDR1 MDHEN, CDR2 SYDVKM. The CDR3 totals 14 residues. V lost 5 bases to trimming and J lost 2 bases; unmatched junction nucleotides: 6. The CDR3 DNA follows: TGTGCCAGCAGTCCCTACGGACAGGCCTACGAGCAGTACTTC. Protein sequence: CASSPYGQAYEQYF.

This clone showed up just a few times. The J gene is TRBJ2-1, the V gene TRBV5-6, with D possibly matching TRBD2 (6 bases). The V gene lost 5 bases and the J gene lost 5 bases, with 20 bases spanning the gap. Germline V lookup: CDR1 SGHDT, CDR2 YYEEEE. The CDR3 runs 16 residues. CDR3 amino acids: CASRSARWEVDNEQFF. CDR3 coding DNA: TGTGCCAGCAGGTCTGCGCGGTGGGAGGTAGACAATGAGCAGTTCTTC.

The V gene is TRBV27, the J gene TRBJ2-3; D may be TRBD1 (5 bases). This CDR3 has 14 amino acids. V gave up 4 bases and J gave up 2 bases, with 10 bases separating them. Per germline, CDR1 MNHEY and CDR2 SMNVEV (reference sequence). The CDR3, as DNA: TGTGCCAGCAGTTGGGGCGGCAACACAGATACGCAGTATTTT. Translated: CASSWGGNTDTQYF.

The CDR3 DNA is TGTGCCAGCAGCTTGCAGGGGGGATATGGAAACACCATATATTTT. Protein: CASSLQGGYGNTIYF. The chain carries TRBV5-4 and TRBJ1-3; 7 nucleotides match TRBD1. The germline V gene encodes CDR1 SGHNT and CDR2 YYREEE (reference sequence). The CDR3 consists of 15 residues. V shed 1 base, J shed 3 bases, and the junction held 4 bases outside the gene matches.

This chain uses TRBV27 with TRBJ1-5; maybe TRBD1 (6 bases). This CDR3 comprises 14 residues. V dropped 5 bases and J dropped 3 bases, with 11 bases sitting between them. The germline CDR1 and CDR2 sequences are MNHEY and SMNVEV (reference sequence). The CDR3 loop is CASSRDKHNQPQHF. DNA of the CDR3: TGTGCCAGCAGTAGGGACAAGCACAATCAGCCCCAGCATTTT.

Details on this clone: No conserved phenylalanine or tryptophan is present at the end of the CDR3, so a read error is the likely explanation. The DNA is left out, because the CDR3 cannot be placed on it with certainty; the CDR3 is given as TCRdb lists it. The V gene is TRBV5-5, the J gene TRBJ1-2; the table gives TRBD1 as D, unverified against the DNA. The CDR3 contains 11 residues when both ends are counted. Germline-derived CDR1 and CDR2 are SGHKS and YYEKEE (reference sequence). The CDR3 region is CASSFSPGTGS.

The gene calls are TRBV28 and TRBJ1-4, with a weak D call TRBD1 (6 bases). The CDR3 has 14 amino acids. Per germline, CDR1 MDHEN and CDR2 SYDVKM. With 8 bases removed from V and 4 bases from J, the gap between germline ends came to 14 bases. CDR3 DNA: TGTGCCAGCCGGATACAGGGCTATAATGAAAAACTGTTTTTT. Protein product: CASRIQGYNEKLFF.

This clone appeared a single time. V gene TRBV27 combines with J gene TRBJ2-7; TRBD1 aligns across 7 bases. This CDR3 is built from 13 residues. The germline V gene encodes CDR1 MNHEY and CDR2 SMNVEV (reference sequence). V shed 6 bases, J shed 3 bases, and the junction held 5 bases outside the gene matches. The CDR3 here is CASRRQGVYEQYF. The DNA for the CDR3 is TGTGCCAGCAGGCGACAGGGAGTCTACGAGCAGTACTTC.

This clone was observed a single time. Here the CDR3 DNA reads TGTGCCAGCTCACCACCGATCGGTGGGAACACTGAAGCTTTCTTT. This codes for CASSPPIGGNTEAFF. The chain recombines TRBV18 with TRBJ1-1; D is undetermined. The CDR3 totals 15 residues. Germline V gene lookup returns CDR1 KGHSH and CDR2 LQKENI. V lost 0 bases, J lost 1 base, and 9 bases lay in between.

This clone was counted once. V usage is TRBV7-8 and J usage is TRBJ1-2; D remains unclear. V lost 2 bases to trimming and J lost 3 bases, with 10 bases between them. The CDR3 has 14 residues. Germline V gene sequence: CDR1 SGHVS, CDR2 FQNEAQ. In nucleotides, the CDR3 is TGTGCCAGCAGCTTAAGAGAGCACGACTATGGCTACACCTTC. As protein: CASSLREHDYGYTF.

The chain recombines TRBV5-5 with TRBJ1-2, with D perhaps matching TRBD1 (6 bases). Deletions cut 5 bases from V and 5 bases from J, with 16 bases between. Germline CDR1 reads SGHKS; CDR2 reads YYEKEE (reference sequence). This CDR3 contains 14 residues. The CDR3 region has the DNA TGTGCCAGCAGATATGATTGGACAGAGTATGGCTACACCTTC. Translation gives CASRYDWTEYGYTF.

A few counts support this clone. The chain employs TRBV7-9 and TRBJ1-3, with D unclear. Germline lookup yields CDR1 SEHNR and CDR2 FQNEAQ (reference sequence). There are 16 residues in the CDR3. V gave up 1 base and J gave up 2 bases, with 12 bases separating them. The CDR3: CASSLEGRVTGNTIYF. CDR3 nucleotides: TGTGCCAGCAGCTTAGAAGGCCGGGTCACTGGAAACACCATATATTTT. The entire variable domain, with the rest obtained from reference TRBV7-9 and TRBJ1-3, is as follows: DTGVSQNPRHKITKRGQNVTFRCDPISEHNRLYWYRQTLGQGPEFLTYFQNEAQLEKSRLLSDRFSAERPKGSFSTLEIQRTEQGDSAMYLCASSLEGRVTGNTIYFGEGSWLTVV.

The V call is TRBV6-6, the J call TRBJ2-7; 8 nucleotides agree with TRBD1. The germline gives CDR1 MNHNY, CDR2 SVGAGI (reference sequence). V shed 0 bases, J shed 0 bases, and the junction held 1 base outside the gene matches. The CDR3 spans 15 residues. For the CDR3, the DNA is TGTGCCAGCAGTTACTCGACAGGGGCCTCCTACGAGCAGTACTTC. Translating gives CASSYSTGASYEQYF.

A single count supports this clone. The chain employs TRBV10-3 and TRBJ2-7; TRBD1 matches at 9 bases. V gave up 2 bases and J gave up 4 bases; unmatched junction bases: 6. The CDR3 sequence is 15 residues long. Looked up from germline, CDR1 is ENHRY and CDR2 is SYGVKD. The CDR3 protein is CAISEGKDRGYEQYF. The CDR3 nucleotides are TGTGCCATCAGTGAGGGTAAGGACAGGGGTTACGAGCAGTACTTC.

The CDR3 bases are TGTGCCTGGAGCGAACGGGGGACAGGTGGGTTCGAGCAGTACTTC. Translated, it gives CAWSERGTGGFEQYF. The rearrangement links TRBV30 to TRBJ2-7; 8 bases agree with TRBD1. The CDR3 consists of 15 residues. Germline values: CDR1 GTSNPN, CDR2 SVGIG (reference sequence). Unmatched junction bases numbered 13, after V lost 3 bases and J lost 6 bases.

This clone showed up just a few times. This chain joins TRBV28 and TRBJ1-4; 7 bases match TRBD1. Trimming at V came to 3 bases and at J to 5 bases, leaving 6 bases not matched to a gene. CDR1 and CDR2 from the germline V gene are MDHEN and SYDVKM. This CDR3 spans 15 amino acids. The CDR3 nucleotides are TGTGCCAGCAGTTTTCCTCGGGACAGCAATGAAAAACTGTTTTTT. It codes for CASSFPRDSNEKLFF.

This clone was detected once. The J gene is TRBJ2-1, the V gene TRBV4-1; 13 bases map to TRBD2. Germline-derived CDR1 and CDR2 are MGHRA and YSYEKL. This CDR3 comprises 17 residues. The trim removed 0 bases at V and 9 bases at J, leaving 8 bases unmatched. DNA of the CDR3: TGCGCCAGCAGCCAAGATGATGGGGGACTAGCGGGATTTGAGCAGTTCTTC. It is translated as CASSQDDGGLAGFEQFF.

CDR3 nucleotides: TGTGCCAGCAGTTTAGTTGATCGGGACACCGAAGAGACCCAGTACTTC. The encoded protein is CASSLVDRDTEETQYF. The chain employs TRBV28 and TRBJ2-5; the D gene is possibly TRBD1 (6 bases). Per the germline V gene, CDR1 is MDHEN and CDR2 is SYDVKM. V was clipped by 2 bases and J by 3 bases, with 16 bases between them. This CDR3 region has 16 residues.

This clone was detected only a few times. This chain uses TRBV5-4 with TRBJ1-2, with D possibly matching TRBD1 (5 bases). The CDR3 loop spans 14 amino acids. CDR1 SGHNT and CDR2 YYREEE come from the germline V gene (reference sequence). V lost 2 bases, J lost 3 bases, and 11 bases lay in between. Here the CDR3 DNA reads TGTGCCAGCAGCTTCACAGGTGTGGACTATGGCTACACCTTC. Encoded protein: CASSFTGVDYGYTF.

V usage is TRBV30 and J usage is TRBJ1-1; D not certain. The CDR3 length is 11 residues. In germline, CDR1 is GTSNPN, CDR2 SVGIG (reference sequence). V was trimmed by 5 bases and J by 4 bases, leaving 8 bases between them. In DNA, the CDR3 is TGTGCCTGGGCGTCTTTCACTGAAGCTTTCTTT. It is translated as CAWASFTEAFF. Based on the CDR3 plus reference TRBV30 and TRBJ1-1, the full variable domain is SQTIHQWPATLVQPVGSPLSLECTVEGTSNPNLYWYRQAAGRGLQLLFYSVGIGQISSEVPQNLSASRPQDRQFILSSKKLLLSDSGFYLCAWASFTEAFFGQGTRLTVV.

The V and J genes are TRBV5-1 and TRBJ1-1, with 7 bases aligning to TRBD1. Germline V lookup: CDR1 SGHRS, CDR2 YFSETQ. The CDR3 is made up of 15 amino acids. Trimming at V came to 4 bases and at J to 4 bases, leaving 10 bases not matched to a gene. The DNA for the CDR3 is TGCGCCAGCAGCGTAGGAGGGGGCGAGGCCACTGAAGCTTTCTTT. This encodes CASSVGGGEATEAFF.

This clone was seen only once. The rearrangement joins TRBV6-6 to TRBJ1-2, with 7 bases that match TRBD1. CDR3 length equals 14 residues. J was trimmed by 8 bases and V by 6 bases; bases with no gene match: 12. Germline CDR1 reads MNHNY; CDR2 reads SVGAGI (reference sequence). The CDR3 spells CASSDRQGADGYTF. In nucleotides, the CDR3 is TGTGCCAGCAGCGACCGACAGGGCGCCGACGGCTACACCTTC.

The J gene is TRBJ1-3, the V gene TRBV9, with 11 bases fitting TRBD1. The CDR3 is 17 residues long. V lost 3 bases, J lost 4 bases, and 9 bases stayed unmatched. Germline V gene sequence: CDR1 SGDLS, CDR2 YYNGEE. Here the CDR3 reads CASSAGTGGTLGNTIYF. Written as DNA, the CDR3 is TGTGCCAGCAGCGCCGGGACAGGGGGTACCCTAGGAAACACCATATATTTT.

V and J are TRBV7-8 and TRBJ1-1; the D is unclear. V was shortened by 6 bases and J by 1 base, with 27 bases between the two germline ends. CDR3 length equals 19 residues. Germline V gene data show CDR1 as SGHVS and CDR2 as FQNEAQ. The chain's CDR3 is CASSLPRRLGLTRNTEAFF. CDR3 coding DNA: TGTGCCAGCAGTCTACCTAGACGGCTTGGACTAACTAGGAACACTGAAGCTTTCTTT.